This entry is about one T cell receptor (beta chain). This sample is part of a study of blood T cell repertoires in COVID-19. In the study overall: Material from acute and convalescent COVID-19 was sourced from the United States, Italy and Spain. Sources were T cells, B-cell-depleted T cells, or PBMCs; the material itself was cDNA or gDNA.

As handled by the study authors: Estimation of nucleated cell counts relied on the amplification of reference gene primers. Using immunoSEQ multiplex PCR, the repertoire was profiled, and TCRdb retains in-frame clones only, with some absent. V and J calls and clone size come straight from that table; D and trimming were deduced from the DNA. The data show around 150,000 clones, 86% seen once. V was clipped by 4 bases and J by 4 bases; unmatched bases: 5. The V gene's germline CDR1 is SGHNT and CDR2 YYREEE (reference sequence). CDR3 size: 14 residues. This TCR derives from a man aged 70-80 years with acute or convalescent COVID-19. Sequencing was carried out using peripheral blood. The chain couples TRBV5-4 to TRBJ1-2; TRBD1 agrees at 9 bases. In DNA, the CDR3 is TGTGCCAGCAGCAGGGGACAGGGCACCTATGGCTACACCTTC. Protein: CASSRGQGTYGYTF.